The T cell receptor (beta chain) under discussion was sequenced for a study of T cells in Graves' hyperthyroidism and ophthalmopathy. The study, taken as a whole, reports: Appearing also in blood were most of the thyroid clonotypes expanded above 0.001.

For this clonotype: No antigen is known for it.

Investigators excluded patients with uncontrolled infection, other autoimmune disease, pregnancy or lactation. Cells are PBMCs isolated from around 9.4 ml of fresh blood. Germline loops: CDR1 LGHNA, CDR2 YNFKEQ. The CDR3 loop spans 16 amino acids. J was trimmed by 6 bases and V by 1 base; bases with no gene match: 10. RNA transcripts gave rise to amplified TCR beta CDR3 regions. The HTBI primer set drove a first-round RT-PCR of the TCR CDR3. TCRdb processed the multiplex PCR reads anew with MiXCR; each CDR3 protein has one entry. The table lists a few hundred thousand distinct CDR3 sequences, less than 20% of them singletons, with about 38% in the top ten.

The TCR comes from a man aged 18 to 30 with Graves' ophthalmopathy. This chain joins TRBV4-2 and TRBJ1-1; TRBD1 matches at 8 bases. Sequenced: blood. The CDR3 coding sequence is TGTGCCAGCAGCCAAGGTGATCGGACAGGGCCCCCTGAAGCTTTCTTT. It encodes CASSQGDRTGPPEAFF.